Below are 5 T cell receptor beta chains sequenced from a single sample in a study of cytomegalovirus exposure and HLA in healthy donors (dated by TCRdb to the late 2010s). Receptor amplification or capture employed the immunoSEQ multiplex PCR assay. For the multiplex PCR, a mixture combining 60 forward primers for TCR Vbeta segments and 13 reverse primers for TCR Jbeta segments was used. What TCRdb holds here is the immuneACCESS table cut down to in-frame rearrangements. Part of the clones is not present; checked against another copy, under half of the missing clones reflect an unresolved V gene, and the others are unexplained. The sample includes about 130,000 clones, with 75% observed a single time. The ten biggest clones cover roughly 3.5% of the sample. The material sequenced was PBMCs. Receptors originate from a woman aged 45-60 years in good health and CMV-seronegative.

This sequence joins TRBV28 and TRBJ1-4; 8 bases are a match to TRBD1. Trimming took 6 bases from V and 6 from J; bases not matched to a gene: 9. CDR3 length: 15 residues. Germline V gene data show CDR1 as MDHEN and CDR2 as SYDVKM. The CDR3 region is CASSTPDRVDEKLFF. The DNA for the CDR3 is TGTGCCAGCAGCACCCCGGACAGGGTCGATGAAAAACTGTTTTTT.

This sequence joins TRBV9 and TRBJ2-1, with 11 bases aligning to TRBD2. V was clipped by 0 bases and J by 5 bases; unmatched bases: 7. The CDR3 length is 17 residues. CDR1 and CDR2 (germline): SGDLS, YYNGEE. The CDR3 nucleotides are TGTGCCAGCAGCGTAGGACTAGCGGGAAGTTCGGACAATGAGCAGTTCTTC. Protein sequence: CASSVGLAGSSDNEQFF.

The chain carries TRBV14 and TRBJ1-2, with TRBD1 identical over 9 bases. Germline V gene lookup returns CDR1 SGHDN and CDR2 FVKESK. The CDR3 loop spans 15 amino acids. J gave up 6 bases and V 3 bases, and 8 bases lay outside the gene matches. CDR3 sequence reads: CASSHDPGQGHGYTF. The CDR3, as DNA: TGTGCCAGCAGCCACGACCCGGGACAGGGTCATGGCTACACCTTC.

This chain connects TRBV7-9 to TRBJ1-2; D is unresolved. V lost 1 base to trimming and J lost 6 bases, with 15 bases between them. The CDR3 totals 15 residues. Germline V CDR1 and CDR2: SEHNR, FQNEAQ (reference sequence). CDR3 sequence reads: CASSLGVSRENGYTF. The CDR3 DNA sequence: TGTGCCAGCAGCTTAGGGGTATCAAGGGAGAATGGCTACACCTTC.

This clone was seen more than once but under ten times. The chain uses TRBV19 and TRBJ2-2; D remains unclear. Germline CDR1 is LNHDA and CDR2 is SQIVND (reference sequence). CDR3 length equals 14 residues. Between the trimmed V and J ends, which lost 7 bases and 7 bases, there was a span of 16 bases. The CDR3 loop reads CASTRTTSVGELFF. The CDR3 DNA follows: TGTGCCAGTACTCGAACTACCTCGGTCGGGGAGCTGTTTTTT.